A selection of T cell receptor beta chains follows, all from one sample in a study of T cells in Graves' hyperthyroidism and ophthalmopathy. TCRdb called the multiplex PCR reads again in MiXCR, with one record for every CDR3 protein. Here the sample spans fewer than 650,000 distinct CDR3 sequences, 46% being singletons. Sequences were obtained from peripheral blood or thyroid tissue (not recorded which). These receptors all come from an adult woman with Graves' disease, either hyperthyroidism or ophthalmopathy (not recorded which). Both conserved end residues are part of each CDR3. The order of the fields is J gene, V gene, clone size, D gene, CDR3 DNA, CDR3 protein. The D gene is left open where the match is weak. Size values are once, few and many counts, or a class for expanded clones, and some rows have none.

TRBJ1-1 TRBV6-6 NA NA TGTGCCAGCAGCGACGGGGAAACTGAAGCTTTCTTT CASSDGETEAFF
TRBJ2-5 TRBV29-1 NA NA TGCAGCGTTGAATACGGCAATACGGGCCAGTACTTC CSVEYGNTGQYF
TRBJ2-7 TRBV29-1 NA NA TGCAGCGTAGAGGCTGCCTCCGGTTACGAGCAGTACTTC CSVEAASGYEQYF
TRBJ1-6 TRBV12-3/TRBV12-4 NA NA TGTGCCAGCAGTTTAATGAACACGGCTGGATCACCCCTCCACTTT CASSLMNTAGSPLHF
TRBJ1-1 TRBV20-1 NA NA TGCAGTGCTAGGGGGGGGACGGCGAACACTGAAGCTTTCTTT CSARGGTANTEAFF
TRBJ1-1 TRBV29-1 few NA TGCAGCGTTCGACAGGTTCTGAACACTGAAGCTTTCTTT CSVRQVLNTEAFF
TRBJ1-3 TRBV7-2 many NA TGTGCCAGCAGCTTACAAGTATCCGGAAACACCATATATTTT CASSLQVSGNTIYF
TRBJ1-1 TRBV29-1 once NA TGCAGCGTTAGGGGGATAGGACGGCTTGAAGCTTTCTTT CSVRGIGRLEAFF
TRBJ2-2 TRBV7-2 NA NA TGTGCCAGCAGCCAATTTGGGACTTTCACGAACACCGGGGAGCTGTTTTTT CASSQFGTFTNTGELFF
TRBJ1-1 TRBV5-8 many NA TGTGCCAGCAGCTTAGGAATTGGGGGCACTGAAGCTTTCTTT CASSLGIGGTEAFF
TRBJ2-5 TRBV20-1 many TRBD2 TGCAGTGCGCCGGGACTAGCTGAAGAGACCCAGTACTTC CSAPGLAEETQYF